Described below is a single TCR beta chain sequence and its context. Under the authors' procedure: Reference gene primer amplification yielded estimated nucleated cell counts. This table comes from immunoSEQ multiplex PCR, and its TCRdb copy is limited to in-frame clones, with some not included. V and J calls and clone size come straight from that table; D and trimming were deduced from the DNA. The repertoire includes over 200,000 clones, approximately 88% of them detected once, and approximately 30% sits in the top ten. These data belong to a study of blood T cell repertoires in COVID-19. Study details: In each case, the material was cDNA or gDNA derived from T cells, B-cell-depleted T cells, or PBMCs.

The TCR was taken from a man between 35 and 55 years old with acute or convalescent COVID-19. The specimen was peripheral blood.

CDR3 nucleotides: TGTGCCAGCAGTTCCCGGGAGAGTGGTCCCGGGGAGCTGTTTTTT. Protein: CASSSRESGPGELFF. The chain employs TRBV6-5 and TRBJ2-2, with TRBD2 as a possible D gene (6 bases). V lost 4 bases to trimming and J lost 6 bases, with 15 bases between them. CDR1 is MNHEY and CDR2 is SVGAGI in the germline V gene. The CDR3 sequence is 15 residues long.